Below, 8 T cell receptor beta chains from the same sample are listed, as sequenced in a study of T cell changes during pregnancy in multiple sclerosis. Some clones are missing from TCRdb's copy, which holds only in-frame ones; the method was immunoSEQ multiplex PCR. The sample comprises 30,000 or so clones, nearly 90% of which are singletons, and approximately 10% rests with the top ten. Source: CD8+ T cells from peripheral blood mononuclear cells, taken in the second trimester of pregnancy. The receptors originated from a female donor with multiple sclerosis, enrolled in a pregnancy study.

This sequence joins TRBV5-6 and TRBJ1-1; D call uncertain. Germline lookup yields CDR1 SGHDT and CDR2 YYEEEE. The V end was cut by 0 bases, the J end by 7 bases, with 7 bases between. The CDR3 is 12 residues long. The CDR3 DNA reads TGTGCCAGCAGCTTGGGGTACGGTGAAGCTTTCTTT. It translates to CASSLGYGEAFF.

The CDR3, as DNA: TGCGCCAGCAGCCACGAAGGGACAGGGCCGAGTGGCGTAAATGGCTACACCTTC. Protein product: CASSHEGTGPSGVNGYTF. V is TRBV5-1 and J is TRBJ1-2; 9 bases align to TRBD1. The germline V gene has CDR1 SGHRS and CDR2 YFSETQ. V was pared by 4 bases and J by 6 bases, with 19 bases of the junction left unmatched. This CDR3 has 18 residues.

The rearrangement links TRBV10-3 to TRBJ1-2; 9 bases line up with TRBD1. The trim removed 7 bases at V and 6 bases at J, leaving 6 bases unmatched. CDR1 and CDR2 from the germline V gene are ENHRY and SYGVKD. CDR3 length: 13 amino acids. CDR3 nucleotides: TGTGCCATCAAGGGGACAGGGAAGGATGGCTACACCTTC. Translated: CAIKGTGKDGYTF.

This sequence joins TRBV7-9 and TRBJ2-5, with a tentative D call TRBD2 (6 bases). V lost 5 bases, J lost 3 bases, and 19 bases lay in between. Germline V gives CDR1 SEHNR, CDR2 FQNEAQ (reference sequence). The CDR3 is made up of 16 amino acids. CDR3: CASSTPGTHPKETQYF. The CDR3 coding sequence is TGTGCCAGCAGCACGCCCGGGACTCACCCAAAAGAGACCCAGTACTTC.

This rearrangement joins TRBV9 to TRBJ2-1; TRBD2 matches 12 bases. Unmatched junction bases numbered 5, after V lost 3 bases and J lost 7 bases. This CDR3 comprises 15 residues. Germline V gene data show CDR1 as SGDLS and CDR2 as YYNGEE. The CDR3 here is CASSGGLAGGNEQFF. CDR3 DNA sequence: TGTGCCAGCAGCGGGGGACTAGCGGGTGGAAATGAGCAGTTCTTC.

This chain links TRBV29-1 with TRBJ1-2; TRBD1 agrees at 7 bases. The V gene's germline CDR1 is SQVTM and CDR2 ANQGSEA. This CDR3 region has 12 residues. The junction had 5 bases not matched to a gene; V was cut back by 6 bases and J by 4 bases. CDR3 DNA: TGCAGCGTGCGACAGGGACCCTATGGCTACACCTTC. Translation gives CSVRQGPYGYTF.

This sequence joins TRBV23-1 and TRBJ1-5, with TRBD1 matching 10 bases. TRBV23-1 is an open reading frame, and its role is uncertain. Trimming removed 4 bases from V and 7 bases from J; junction bases left unmatched: 4. This CDR3 comprises 14 residues. The DNA of the CDR3 is TGCGCCAGCAGTCGCAGGACAGGGGGACAGCCCCAGCATTTT. As protein: CASSRRTGGQPQHF.

This sequence joins TRBV27 and TRBJ2-7; TRBD1 matches 7 bases. The CDR3 totals 15 residues. Trimming cost V 6 bases and J 5 bases; bases outside gene matches: 13. The V gene's germline CDR1 is MNHEY and CDR2 SMNVEV (reference sequence). The chain's CDR3 is CASRSSLNRGNEQYF. CDR3 bases: TGTGCCAGCAGATCCTCCCTAAACAGGGGAAACGAGCAGTACTTC.